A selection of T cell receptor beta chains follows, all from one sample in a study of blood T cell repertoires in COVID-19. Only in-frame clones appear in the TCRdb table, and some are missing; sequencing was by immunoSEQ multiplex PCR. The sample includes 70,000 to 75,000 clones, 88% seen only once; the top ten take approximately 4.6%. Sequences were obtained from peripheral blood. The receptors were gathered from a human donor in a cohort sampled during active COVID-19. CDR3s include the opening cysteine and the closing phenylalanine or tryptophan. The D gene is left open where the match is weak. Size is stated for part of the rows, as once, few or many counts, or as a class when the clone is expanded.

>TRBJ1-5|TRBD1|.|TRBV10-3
CAIRGTGLGQPQHF
TGTGCCATCAGAGGGACAGGGTTGGGTCAGCCCCAGCATTTT
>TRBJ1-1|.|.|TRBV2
CASSEVGVPRTEAFF
TGTGCCAGCAGTGAAGTCGGGGTCCCGAGAACTGAAGCTTTCTTT
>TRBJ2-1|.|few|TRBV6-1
CASSEQNPGVF
TGTGCCAGCAGTGAACAAAACCCGGGGGTCTTC
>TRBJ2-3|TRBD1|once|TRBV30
CAVGQGTFTDTQYF
TGTGCTGTGGGACAGGGGACGTTCACAGATACGCAGTATTTT
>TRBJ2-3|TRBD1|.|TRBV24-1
CATGKGASDTQYF
TGTGCCACCGGGAAGGGGGCAAGTGATACGCAGTATTTT
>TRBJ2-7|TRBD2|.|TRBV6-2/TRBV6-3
CASSYMASGGSEQYF
TGTGCCAGCAGTTACATGGCTAGCGGGGGGAGCGAGCAGTACTTC
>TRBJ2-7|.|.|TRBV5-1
CASSPGSGEQYF
TGCGCCAGCAGCCCAGGGTCTGGCGAGCAGTACTTC
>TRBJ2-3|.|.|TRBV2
CASSPGVGVTQYF
TGTGCCAGCAGTCCGGGCGTGGGAGTTACGCAGTATTTT
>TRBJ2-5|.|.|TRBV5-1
CASSLAVEGGETQYF
TGCGCCAGCAGCTTGGCCGTAGAGGGTGGGGAGACCCAGTACTTC
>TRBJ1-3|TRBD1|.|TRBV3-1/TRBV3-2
CASSWDSRNTIYF
TGTGCCAGCAGCTGGGACAGTAGAAACACCATATATTTT
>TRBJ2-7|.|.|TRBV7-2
CASSLETVTYEQYF
TGTGCCAGCAGCCTAGAGACAGTAACCTACGAGCAGTACTTC
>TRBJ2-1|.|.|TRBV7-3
CASSSLGGPRNEQFF
TGTGCCAGCAGCTCCCTGGGGGGGCCTCGGAATGAGCAGTTCTTC